The 8 T cell receptor beta chains in this list originate from one sample, sequenced in a study of cytomegalovirus exposure and HLA in healthy donors. This table comes from immunoSEQ multiplex PCR, and its TCRdb copy is limited to in-frame clones, with some not included. The sample yields roughly 200,000 clones, about 81% seen once. The specimen sequenced was PBMCs. These receptors were obtained from a woman aged 30 to 39 in good health and CMV-seronegative.

This clone is a singleton in its sample. The chain recombines TRBV7-2 with TRBJ2-1; the match to TRBD2 covers 13 bases. J gave up 8 bases and V 5 bases, and 6 bases lay outside the gene matches. Germline values: CDR1 SGHTA, CDR2 FQGNSA. This CDR3 is built from 15 residues. The CDR3 DNA sequence: TGTGCCAGCAGCGAGCGGACTAGCGGGGGCCATGAGCAGTTCTTC. Residues: CASSERTSGGHEQFF.

The chain carries TRBV2 and TRBJ1-1; 7 bases fit TRBD1. The germline gives CDR1 SNHLY, CDR2 FYNNEI. V was pared by 10 bases and J by 5 bases, with 10 bases of the junction left unmatched. CDR3 length: 13 residues. CDR3 coding DNA: TGTGCCACCCCACGACAGGGAGGAACTGAAGCTTTCTTT. This gives the protein CATPRQGGTEAFF.

This clone has just one count. The rearrangement links TRBV6-5 to TRBJ1-4; the D gene is possibly TRBD1 (5 bases). This CDR3 has 13 amino acids. The germline CDR1 and CDR2 sequences are MNHEY and SVGAGI. V lost 6 bases, J lost 6 bases, and 11 bases lay in between. CDR3 in DNA: TGTGCCAGCAGGCCGACAGAAGATGAAAAACTGTTTTTT. This encodes CASRPTEDEKLFF.

This chain joins TRBV30 and TRBJ1-5; tentatively, D is TRBD1 (6 bases). There are 15 residues in the CDR3. Germline CDR1 and CDR2: GTSNPN and SVGIG (reference sequence). V was cut by 4 bases and J by 3 bases, with 16 bases left in between. CDR3 sequence reads: CAWNLQGLDNQPQHF. In DNA, the CDR3 is TGTGCCTGGAACCTCCAGGGGTTGGACAATCAGCCCCAGCATTTT.

This clone has only one observation. This rearrangement joins TRBV6-1 to TRBJ2-2, with D possibly TRBD2 on 7 matching bases. V was clipped by 5 bases and J by 5 bases, with 12 bases between them. This CDR3 comprises 14 residues. From germline, CDR1 is MNHNS and CDR2 SASEGT. The CDR3, as DNA: TGTGCCAGCAGTCAAGGGGGGGAAACCGGGGAGCTGTTTTTT. Translating gives CASSQGGETGELFF.

This sequence joins TRBV6-5 and TRBJ1-1, with D maybe TRBD1 (5 bases). Trimming removed 8 bases from V and 5 bases from J, with 15 bases in between. The CDR3 is 13 residues long. Germline CDR1 reads MNHEY; CDR2 reads SVGAGI. For the CDR3, the DNA is TGTGCCAGCGCCCTACACAAGGGGACTGAAGCTTTCTTT. This gives the protein CASALHKGTEAFF.

A note on this clone: The sample has other DNA sequences that encode this CDR3 too. The gene calls are TRBV7-9 and TRBJ1-5; D call uncertain. CDR3 size: 13 residues. Germline V gene sequence: CDR1 SEHNR, CDR2 FQNEAQ (reference sequence). Trimming cost V 5 bases and J 0 bases, with 5 bases left between them. CDR3 loop: CASSLSSNQPQHF. The DNA for the CDR3 is TGTGCCAGCAGCCTTAGTAGCAATCAGCCCCAGCATTTT.

This clone was seen a few times. The rearrangement links TRBV2 to TRBJ1-2; D is undetermined. The CDR3 is 13 residues long. CDR1 is SNHLY and CDR2 is FYNNEI in the germline V gene. Trimming cost V 6 bases and J 4 bases, with 12 bases left between them. CDR3 region: CASSADVTYGYTF. In nucleotides, the CDR3 is TGTGCCAGCAGCGCGGATGTTACCTATGGCTACACCTTC.